This entry is about one T cell receptor (beta chain). The antigen is unknown. Other DNA sequences in the sample encode the same CDR3. Germline V lookup: CDR1 SEHNR, CDR2 FQNEAQ (reference sequence). The length of the CDR3 is 14 residues. V was pared by 1 base and J by 1 base, with 7 bases between. Primers for the PCR totalled 60 Vbeta and 13 Jbeta. The data were produced by immunoSEQ multiplex PCR, yet TCRdb's version contains in-frame clones alone and is incomplete. The table shows about 300,000 clones, with roughly 88% occurring only once. These data come from a study of cytomegalovirus exposure and HLA in healthy donors. General study results and limits: Upon later analysis, HLA-associated TCR beta chains proved more clonally expanded than other, equally common chains.

The material sequenced was PBMCs. The chain couples TRBV7-9 to TRBJ1-1; D is uncertain. The TCR was taken from a man in his forties in good health and CMV-seropositive. This chain's CDR3 is CASSLVPENTEAFF. As DNA, the CDR3 is TGTGCCAGCAGCTTAGTACCAGAGAACACTGAAGCTTTCTTT. Filled out from reference TRBV7-9 and TRBJ1-1, the complete variable domain reads DTGVSQNPRHKITKRGQNVTFRCDPISEHNRLYWYRQTLGQGPEFLTYFQNEAQLEKSRLLSDRFSAERPKGSFSTLEIQRTEQGDSAMYLCASSLVPENTEAFFGQGTRLTVV.